The 22 T cell receptor beta chains below were found in one sample sequenced in a study of response to subunit inactivated influenza vaccine. TCRdb re-analysed the RT-PCR reads in MiXCR, keeping a single row per CDR3 protein. The sample has about 650,000 distinct CDR3 sequences, around a sixth seen once. Here the sequenced sample was PBMCs from blood, taken about 11 days after vaccination. These receptors came from a man aged 45-65 years who received an inactivated influenza vaccine.

This clonotype was found a few times. This chain connects TRBV5-1 to TRBJ2-3, with D hard to call. Germline V gene sequence: CDR1 SGHRS, CDR2 YFSETQ. Trimming took off 1 base at V and 0 bases at J, with 6 bases between the two ends. There are 14 residues in the CDR3. The CDR3 is CASSLSDSTDTQYF. CDR3 nucleotide sequence: TGCGCCAGCAGCTTGTCGGACAGCACAGATACGCAGTATTTT.

The chain uses TRBV3-1 and TRBJ1-4; D is unclear. V was shortened by 1 base and J by 0 bases, with 9 bases between the two germline ends. The CDR3 loop spans 16 amino acids. Germline lookup yields CDR1 LGHDT and CDR2 YNNKEL (reference sequence). Written as DNA, the CDR3 is TGTGCCAGCAGCCAAGTATCGGGAGCAACTAATGAAAAACTGTTTTTT. Its protein product is CASSQVSGATNEKLFF.

This clonotype has a handful of counts. This chain uses TRBV20-1 with TRBJ2-3, with TRBD2 matching 9 bases. Germline CDR1 and CDR2: DFQATT and SNEGSKA (reference sequence). The CDR3 has 14 residues. V lost 1 base, J lost 6 bases, and 5 bases stayed unmatched. CDR3 coding DNA: TGCAGTGCTAGAGCAAGCGGGAGGCCCGATACGCAGTATTTT. Protein product: CSARASGRPDTQYF.

The J gene is TRBJ2-2, the V gene TRBV3-1, with TRBD1 matching 7 bases. The J segment lost 3 bases and the V segment lost 6 bases, leaving 7 bases of the junction unmatched. Germline CDR1 is LGHDT and CDR2 is YNNKEL (reference sequence). CDR3 length: 15 residues. CDR3 bases: TGTGCCAGCAGTCCATACGGGACAGACACCGGGGAGCTGTTTTTT. This gives the protein CASSPYGTDTGELFF.

The chain recombines TRBV3-1 with TRBJ1-1; D is uncertain. Germline V lookup: CDR1 LGHDT, CDR2 YNNKEL (reference sequence). The ends were cut back, 4 bases at V and 6 bases at J, with 6 bases in the middle. The CDR3 totals 11 residues. The CDR3 bases are TGTGCCAGCAGCCTATTTGCTGAAGCTTTCTTT. This gives the protein CASSLFAEAFF. The variable domain in full, with the rest retrieved from reference TRBV3-1 and TRBJ1-1, is DTAVSQTPKYLVTQMGNDKSIKCEQNLGHDTMYWYKQDSKKFLKIMFSYNNKELIINETVPNRFSPKSPDKAHLNLHINSLELGDSAVYFCASSLFAEAFFGQGTRLTVV.

The CDR3 coding sequence is TGTGCCAGCAGCAACTCTACTGTACACTTCGGGAATGAGCAGTTCTTC. Protein: CASSNSTVHFGNEQFF. V is TRBV12-3 or TRBV12-4 and J is TRBJ2-1; D is ambiguous. Trimming pared 6 bases from V and 7 bases from J, leaving 22 bases between. CDR3 length: 16 residues.

This chain links TRBV19 with TRBJ2-1, with D possibly being TRBD1 (6 bases). The germline CDR1 and CDR2 sequences are LNHDA and SQIVND (reference sequence). CDR3 length equals 12 residues. Trimming removed 5 bases from V and 8 bases from J, with 10 bases in between. The chain's CDR3 is CASSWGLYEQFF. CDR3 nucleotides: TGTGCCAGTAGTTGGGGGCTCTATGAGCAGTTCTTC.

This clonotype was observed many times. The chain combines TRBV9 with TRBJ2-2; unclear D gene. Trimming removed 1 base at V and 6 bases at J, with 13 bases between. This CDR3 has 15 residues. CDR1 and CDR2 (germline): SGDLS, YYNGEE. CDR3 DNA: TGTGCCAGCAGCGTACGGCTAGGAGACGCCGGGGAGCTGTTTTTT. It encodes CASSVRLGDAGELFF. Supplemented by reference TRBV9 and TRBJ2-2, the full variable domain reads DSGVTQTPKHLITATGQRVTLRCSPRSGDLSVYWYQQSLDQGLQFLIQYYNGEERAKGNILERFSAQQFPDLHSELNLSSLELGDSALYFCASSVRLGDAGELFFGEGSRLTVL.

In its sample, this clonotype was seen a few times. The V and J genes are TRBV5-1 and TRBJ2-2; D is ambiguous. CDR1 and CDR2 from the germline V gene are SGHRS and YFSETQ. V was trimmed by 1 base and J by 1 base, leaving 11 bases between them. CDR3 length: 16 residues. In DNA, the CDR3 is TGCGCCAGCAGCTTGACAATATCACAGAACACCGGGGAGCTGTTTTTT. This sequence encodes CASSLTISQNTGELFF.

This clonotype was seen more than once but under ten times. This chain uses TRBV29-1 with TRBJ1-1; D perhaps matches TRBD1 (5 bases). Germline V gene sequence: CDR1 SQVTM, CDR2 ANQGSEA. V lost 7 bases and J 7 bases, leaving 19 bases between the germline ends. This CDR3 has 13 residues. CDR3 coding DNA: TGCAGCGGTGGGACCTATGGAACGGGTGAAGCTTTCTTT. It translates to CSGGTYGTGEAFF.

This clonotype appeared a few times. The chain uses TRBV24-1 and TRBJ2-2, with D possibly being TRBD1 (5 bases). The CDR3 is made up of 16 amino acids. Trimming shortened V by 4 bases and J by 0 bases, and 11 bases separated the two germline ends. CDR1 and CDR2 from the germline V gene are KGHDR and SFDVKD. The CDR3 sequence is CATSDLRASNTGELFF. The CDR3 coding sequence is TGTGCCACCAGTGACCTCAGGGCTTCGAACACCGGGGAGCTGTTTTTT.

The chain carries TRBV18 and TRBJ2-7, with 10 bases identical to TRBD1. J lost 4 bases, V lost 6 bases, and 9 bases had no gene match. The CDR3 is made up of 15 amino acids. CDR1 KGHSH and CDR2 LQKENI come from the germline V gene. The CDR3 sequence is CASSQRDRGFYEQYF. The CDR3, as DNA: TGTGCCAGCTCGCAACGGGACAGGGGTTTTTACGAGCAGTACTTC.

The chain recombines TRBV4-3 with TRBJ2-1; 10 bases are a match to TRBD2. V was pared by 5 bases and J by 5 bases, with 15 bases of the junction left unmatched. CDR1 LGHNA and CDR2 YSLEER come from the germline V gene. The length of the CDR3 is 18 residues. The CDR3 region has the DNA TGCGCCAGCAGCTCGCAAAACAGGGGTCTAGCGGGGGACAATGAGCAGTTCTTC. Amino acid sequence: CASSSQNRGLAGDNEQFF.

The chain links TRBV9 to TRBJ2-1; D gene unclear. There are 13 residues in the CDR3. Per the germline V gene, CDR1 is SGDLS and CDR2 is YYNGEE. Trimming cost V 0 bases and J 6 bases, with 7 bases left between them. CDR3 sequence (DNA): TGTGCCAGCAGCGTAGTCGCCTCCAATGAGCAGTTCTTC. It codes for CASSVVASNEQFF.

V gene TRBV5-1 combines with J gene TRBJ2-1; 7 nucleotides match TRBD1. This CDR3 has 13 residues. Looked up from germline, CDR1 is SGHRS and CDR2 is YFSETQ. The V gene end was trimmed by 5 bases and the J gene end by 5 bases; junction bases not matched to a gene: 4. CDR3 sequence: CASSGQGDNEQFF. Written as DNA, the CDR3 is TGCGCCAGCAGTGGGCAGGGGGACAATGAGCAGTTCTTC. The entire variable domain, with the rest obtained from reference TRBV5-1 and TRBJ2-1, is as follows: KAGVTQTPRYLIKTRGQQVTLSCSPISGHRSVSWYQQTPGQGLQFLFEYFSETQRNKGNFPGRFSGRQFSNSRSEMNVSTLELGDSALYLCASSGQGDNEQFFGPGTRLTVL.

The chain combines TRBV30 with TRBJ1-1; weak D call: TRBD1 (5 bases). Trimming cost V 0 bases and J 11 bases, with 13 bases left between them. The CDR3 has 12 residues. Germline CDR1 and CDR2: GTSNPN and SVGIG (reference sequence). This chain's CDR3 is CAWSVLGPGAFF. The CDR3 DNA reads TGTGCCTGGAGTGTACTCGGCCCAGGGGCTTTCTTT.

This clonotype was detected only a few times. DNA of the CDR3: TGCGCCAGCAGCTGGACAGGGATCACAGATACGCAGTATTTT. This encodes CASSWTGITDTQYF. V gene TRBV5-1 combines with J gene TRBJ2-3; 8 nucleotides match TRBD1. V shed 3 bases and J 2 bases; nucleotides not matched to a gene: 2. Germline V gives CDR1 SGHRS, CDR2 YFSETQ. The CDR3 runs to 14 residues.

The rearrangement joins TRBV7-8 to TRBJ2-3, with 10 nucleotides matching TRBD2. This CDR3 is built from 16 residues. Germline assignment: CDR1 SGHVS and CDR2 FQNEAQ. V was pared by 5 bases and J by 3 bases, with 8 bases of the junction left unmatched. Written as DNA, the CDR3 is TGTGCCAGCAGCACCCCTAGCGGGGGCGGGACAGATACGCAGTATTTT. Its protein product is CASSTPSGGGTDTQYF.

This clonotype was observed many times. V gene TRBV5-1 combines with J gene TRBJ2-3; D perhaps matches TRBD2 (5 bases). V lost 4 bases and J 0 bases, leaving 6 bases between the germline ends. Germline-derived CDR1 and CDR2 are SGHRS and YFSETQ. This CDR3 region has 13 residues. This CDR3 is CASSRGSTDTQYF. CDR3 sequence (DNA): TGCGCCAGCAGCCGGGGAAGCACAGATACGCAGTATTTT. Variable domain in full (rest from reference TRBV5-1 and TRBJ2-3): KAGVTQTPRYLIKTRGQQVTLSCSPISGHRSVSWYQQTPGQGLQFLFEYFSETQRNKGNFPGRFSGRQFSNSRSEMNVSTLELGDSALYLCASSRGSTDTQYFGPGTRLTVL.

The chain has TRBV29-1 and TRBJ2-7; 7 bases fit TRBD2. The CDR3 covers 12 residues. The V gene end was trimmed by 5 bases and the J gene end by 7 bases; junction bases not matched to a gene: 8. Germline values: CDR1 SQVTM, CDR2 ANQGSEA. The CDR3 region has the DNA TGCAGCGTTAGTCCAGCGGGAAGGGAGCAGTACTTC. Translated, it gives CSVSPAGREQYF.

The rearrangement joins TRBV12-5 to TRBJ2-1, with D unclear. This CDR3 has 12 amino acids. Trimming removed 2 bases from V and 5 bases from J, with 4 bases in between. From germline, CDR1 is LGHNT and CDR2 FRNRAP. This chain's CDR3 is CASGLKDNEQFF. In DNA form, the CDR3 reads TGTGCTAGTGGTTTGAAAGACAATGAGCAGTTCTTC. The entire variable domain, with the rest obtained from reference TRBV12-5 and TRBJ2-1, is as follows: DARVTQTPRHKVTEMGQEVTMRCQPILGHNTVFWYRQTMMQGLELLAYFRNRAPLDDSGMPKDRFSAEMPDATLATLKIQPSEPRDSAVYFCASGLKDNEQFFGPGTRLTVL.

The chain is built from TRBV20-1 and TRBJ2-7; D is possibly TRBD1 (6 bases). This CDR3 contains 16 residues. V was clipped by 6 bases and J by 0 bases, with 21 bases between them. From germline, CDR1 is DFQATT and CDR2 SNEGSKA (reference sequence). The CDR3 sequence: CSAQNEFYRDSYEQYF. The CDR3 DNA sequence: TGCAGTGCCCAGAACGAATTCTACAGGGACTCCTACGAGCAGTACTTC.